This TCR beta chain appears in the sequencing data of a study of human T cells and chemical hapten exposure. Overall study context: Patch tests put 0.01% DPC on the upper back, read at 6 days.

Time point reported: pre-sensitization, week 0. Noted treatment: therapeutic diphenylcyclopropenone sensitization with weekly scalp DPC. The study enrolled 18 to 70-year-old alopecia patients suitable for DPC. Original data processing: Sampled TCR counts reached a median of roughly 100,000 per sample, with values ranging from about 20,000 to 750,000. TCRdb independently ran MiXCR on the RACE reads; one entry per CDR3 protein. TCRdb's processing, not the authors', yielded these V and J calls. This repertoire shows 95,000 to 150,000 distinct CDR3 sequences, roughly 13% found once; its top ten account for around 2.7%. The CDR3 covers 14 residues. Germline V gives CDR1 SGHNT, CDR2 YYREEE (reference sequence). Trimming removed 4 bases from V and 2 bases from J; junction bases left unmatched: 4.

Sample: whole blood, taken in connection with sensitization to the hapten diphenylcyclopropenone (DPC). The rearrangement links TRBV5-4 to TRBJ2-7; 9 bases fit TRBD1. The origin of this receptor is a woman aged 18-29 years with alopecia areata. Some clones in this sample may be carry-over from other donors' samples. CDR3 in DNA: TGTGCCAGCAGCGCCTGGGACAGGGCCTACGAGCAGTACTTC. Its translation: CASSAWDRAYEQYF. The full variable domain, in which reference TRBV5-4 and TRBJ2-7 provide the parts outside the CDR3, is ETGVTQSPTHLIKTRGQQVTLRCSSQSGHNTVSWYQQALGQGPQFIFQYYREEENGRGNFPPRFSGLQFPNYSSELNVNALELDDSALYLCASSAWDRAYEQYFGPGTRLTVT.